The clone carrying this TCR beta chain came up many times. Unique molecular identifiers were built into the TCRbeta library. TCRdb redid the calling of the PCR reads with MiXCR, one entry per CDR3 protein. The sample records roughly 500,000 distinct CDR3 sequences, about 33% being singletons. The CDR3 has 14 residues. Trimming left V 1 base short and J 1 base short, with 7 bases between. This sample is part of a study of T-cell reconstitution after alpha-beta-depleted transplantation in children. The sequence was obtained from a human donor who donated a stem cell graft to a child with aplastic anemia. Sequenced material: PBMCs from the stem cell graft donor, taken from the stem cell graft. The genes are TRBV12-3 or TRBV12-4 and TRBJ1-1; D ambiguous. The CDR3 spells CASSLGGPNTEAFF. The CDR3 DNA reads TGTGCCAGCAGTTTAGGGGGTCCGAACACTGAAGCTTTCTTT.